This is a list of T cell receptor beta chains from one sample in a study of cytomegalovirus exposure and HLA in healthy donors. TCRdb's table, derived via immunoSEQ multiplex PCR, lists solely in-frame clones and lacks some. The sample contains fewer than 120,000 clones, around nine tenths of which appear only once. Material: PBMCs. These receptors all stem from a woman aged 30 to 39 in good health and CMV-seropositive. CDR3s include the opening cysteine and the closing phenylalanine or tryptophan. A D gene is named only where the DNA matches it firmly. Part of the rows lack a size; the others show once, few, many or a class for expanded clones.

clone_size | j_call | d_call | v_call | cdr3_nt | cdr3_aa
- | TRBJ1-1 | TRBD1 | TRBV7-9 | TGTGCCAGCAGCCCGAAGGGACAGGGGAGTCAGGCTGAAGCTTTCTTT | CASSPKGQGSQAEAFF
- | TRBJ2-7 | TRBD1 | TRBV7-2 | TGTGCCAGCAGCCTGGACAGGGGAGGCGAGCAGTACTTC | CASSLDRGGEQYF
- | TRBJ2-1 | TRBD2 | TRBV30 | TGTGCCTTCTTACCTAGCGGGGGAAACTACAATGAGCAGTTCTTC | CAFLPSGGNYNEQFF
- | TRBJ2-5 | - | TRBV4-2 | TGTGCCAGCAGCCAAGGACAGTCTCAAGAGACCCAGTACTTC | CASSQGQSQETQYF
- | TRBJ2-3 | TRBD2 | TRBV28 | TGTGCCAGCAGTACCGGGACTAGCCCACCCGATACGCAGTATTTT | CASSTGTSPPDTQYF
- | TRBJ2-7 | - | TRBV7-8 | TGTGCCAGCAGCCCACTGGCGGAGAGCTCCTACGAGCAGTACTTC | CASSPLAESSYEQYF
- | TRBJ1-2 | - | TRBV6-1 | TGTGCCAGCAGTACAGGTGACTATGGCTACACCTTC | CASSTGDYGYTF
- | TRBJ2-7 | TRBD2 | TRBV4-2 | TGTGCCAGCAGCCAAGGGGGGGGAAGGAGCTCCTACGAGCAGTACTTC | CASSQGGGRSSYEQYF
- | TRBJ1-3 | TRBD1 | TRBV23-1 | TGCGCCAGCAGTCAAAAACAGGGGTTGGCGGGAAACACCATATATTTT | CASSQKQGLAGNTIYF
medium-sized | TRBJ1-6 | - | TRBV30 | TGTGCCTGGAGTGTAAGCAAGGGAGGACGTTCACCCCTCCACTTT | CAWSVSKGGRSPLHF
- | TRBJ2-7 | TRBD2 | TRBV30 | TGTGCCTGGAGCGCAAACGGGAGGCTCTACGAGCAGTACTTC | CAWSANGRLYEQYF
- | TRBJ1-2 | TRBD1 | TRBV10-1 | TGCGCCAGCAGTGAGTGGAGGACAGGGGGCGATTATGGCTACACCTTC | CASSEWRTGGDYGYTF
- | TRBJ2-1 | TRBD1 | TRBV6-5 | TGTGCCAGCAGTTCTACAGGGGGCAATGAGCAGTTCTTC | CASSSTGGNEQFF
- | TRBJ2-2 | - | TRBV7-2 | TGTGCCAGCAGCCCCAGAATAGGGAGCACCGGGGAGCTGTTTTTT | CASSPRIGSTGELFF
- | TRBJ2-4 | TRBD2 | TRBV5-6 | TGTGCCAGCAGCCGGACTAGCGGGGGTCTAGCCAAAAACATTCAGTACTTC | CASSRTSGGLAKNIQYF
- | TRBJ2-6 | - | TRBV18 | TGTGCCAGCTCACCGGAGGTCTCTGGGGCCAACGTCCTGACTTTC | CASSPEVSGANVLTF
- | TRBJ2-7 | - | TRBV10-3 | TGTGCCATCAGCGGACAGACCGAGCAGTACTTC | CAISGQTEQYF
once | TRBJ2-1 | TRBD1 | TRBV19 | TGTGCCAGTAGTATGGCCGGGACAGGGGTCGCTGGGCAGTTCTTC | CASSMAGTGVAGQFF
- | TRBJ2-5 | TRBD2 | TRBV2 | TGTGCCAGCAGTGAGCGCACTAGCGGAGAGACCCAGTACTTC | CASSERTSGETQYF
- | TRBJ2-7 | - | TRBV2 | TGTGCCAGCAGTGCTAAGCGGACCTCCTACGAGCAGTACTTC | CASSAKRTSYEQYF
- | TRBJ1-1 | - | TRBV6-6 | TGTGCCAGCAGTTACCGCGACAACTCCGAAGCTTTCTTT | CASSYRDNSEAFF
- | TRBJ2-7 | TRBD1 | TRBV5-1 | TGCGCCAGCAGCACTGCCCGGACAGGGCGATTTGACGAGCAGTACTTC | CASSTARTGRFDEQYF
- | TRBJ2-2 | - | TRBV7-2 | TGTGCCAGCAGCTTAGTAGGGGGAGCGAACACCGGGGAGCTGTTTTTT | CASSLVGGANTGELFF
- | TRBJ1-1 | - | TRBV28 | TGTGCCAGCAGTTTATCGCGAAGGGACACCTGGAACACTGAAGCTTTCTTT | CASSLSRRDTWNTEAFF
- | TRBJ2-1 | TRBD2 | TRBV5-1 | TGCGCCAGCAGCTCCACCGGGACTAGCGGGACCGTTGAGCAGTTCTTC | CASSSTGTSGTVEQFF
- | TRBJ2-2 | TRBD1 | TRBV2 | TGTGCCAGCAGTAGGCAGGGACAGGGCGGGGAGCTGTTTTTT | CASSRQGQGGELFF
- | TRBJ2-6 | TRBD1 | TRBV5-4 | TGTGCCAGCAGCCTTAGCAGGGGGCCTGGGGCCAACGTCCTGACTTTC | CASSLSRGPGANVLTF
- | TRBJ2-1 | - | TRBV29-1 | TGCAGCGTTGGCCGGGAGAGTGAGTTCTTC | CSVGRESEFF
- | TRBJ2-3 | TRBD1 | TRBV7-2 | TGTGCCAGCAGCTTAGGAGGACAGGGGCTAGATACGCAGTATTTT | CASSLGGQGLDTQYF
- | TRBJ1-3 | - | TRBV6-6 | TGTGCCAGCAGTTACTCCACAGCTGGAAACACCATATATTTT | CASSYSTAGNTIYF
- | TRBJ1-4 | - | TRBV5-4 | TGTGCCAGCAGCTTGTTTCCTTTCGGCGGTGAAAAACTGTTTTTT | CASSLFPFGGEKLFF
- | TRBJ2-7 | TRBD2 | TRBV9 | TGTGCCAGCAGCGTCGGGGGGGCATCCCTCGACGAGCAGTACTTC | CASSVGGASLDEQYF
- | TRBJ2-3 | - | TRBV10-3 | TGTGCCATCAGTGATCGGTACACAGATACGCAGTATTTT | CAISDRYTDTQYF
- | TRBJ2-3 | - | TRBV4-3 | TGCGCCAGCAGCCAAGATCGAGAGGATACGCAGTATTTT | CASSQDREDTQYF
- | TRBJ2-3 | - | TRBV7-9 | TGTGCCAGCAGCTTATCTGGCACAGATACGCAGTATTTT | CASSLSGTDTQYF